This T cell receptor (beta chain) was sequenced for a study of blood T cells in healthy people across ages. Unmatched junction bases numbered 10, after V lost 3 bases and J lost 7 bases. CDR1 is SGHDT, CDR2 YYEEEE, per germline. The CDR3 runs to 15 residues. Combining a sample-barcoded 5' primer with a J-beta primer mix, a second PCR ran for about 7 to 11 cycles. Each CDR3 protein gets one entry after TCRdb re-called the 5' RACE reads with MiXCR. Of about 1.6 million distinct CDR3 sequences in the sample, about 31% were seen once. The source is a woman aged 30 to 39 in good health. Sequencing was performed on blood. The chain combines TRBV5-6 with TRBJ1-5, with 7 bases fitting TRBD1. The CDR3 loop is CASSSYDREEQPQHF. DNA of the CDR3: TGTGCCAGCAGCTCATACGACAGGGAAGAACAGCCCCAGCATTTT.